These T cell receptor beta chains were read from a single sample in a study of cytomegalovirus exposure and HLA in healthy donors. Sequencing was performed with immunoSEQ multiplex PCR; in TCRdb, only in-frame clones are kept and a portion is missing. The sample comprises roughly 250,000 clones, 84% of which are singletons, and roughly 2% rests with the top ten. Sequencing was done on a sample of PBMCs. All receptors come from a woman aged 40 to 55 in good health and CMV-seropositive. The CDR3 runs from the conserved cysteine through the conserved F or W. A D gene is named only where the DNA matches it firmly. Size is omitted from some rows. Given values are once, few, many or a class for expanded clones.

>TRBJ1-2|TRBV19|-|-
TGTGCCAGTCGAGACAGTACTATCTATGGCTACACCTTC
CASRDSTIYGYTF
>TRBJ1-2|TRBV6-5|-|few
TGTGCCAGCAGTCGCGATTCTAACTATGGCTACACCTTC
CASSRDSNYGYTF
>TRBJ2-1|TRBV4-3|TRBD2|-
TGCGCCAGCAGCCAAGTGTTTAGCGGGAGCTCCTACAATGAGCAGTTCTTC
CASSQVFSGSSYNEQFF
>TRBJ1-3|TRBV5-1|-|-
TGCGCCAGCAGCCAAACTACAGGGTCGGGAAACACCATATATTTT
CASSQTTGSGNTIYF
>TRBJ2-1|TRBV5-6|TRBD1|-
TGTGCCAGCAGGACCGGGACAGGGGGCGTCAATGAGCAGTTCTTC
CASRTGTGGVNEQFF
>TRBJ2-5|TRBV29-1|TRBD2|-
TGCAGCGTCAAGAGGACTAGCGGGAGTTCACAAGAGACCCAGTACTTC
CSVKRTSGSSQETQYF
>TRBJ2-1|TRBV7-8|TRBD2|-
TGTGCCAGCAGCTTAGACGGGAGCGGGCTAGCGGGATTCAATGAGCAGTTCTTC
CASSLDGSGLAGFNEQFF
>TRBJ1-2|TRBV30|TRBD1|-
TGTGCCTGGCGACGGACAGGGAGTGCCTATGGCTACACCTTC
CAWRRTGSAYGYTF
>TRBJ2-7|TRBV9|TRBD1|-
TGTGCCAGCAGCGTAGATGCAGGGACAGTCTCCTACGAGCAGTACTTC
CASSVDAGTVSYEQYF
>TRBJ1-5|TRBV7-2|-|-
TGTGCCAGCAGCCGGTCCAATCAGCCCCAGCATTTT
CASSRSNQPQHF
>TRBJ2-1|TRBV7-2|TRBD2|-
TGTGCCAGCAGCTGGGGACTAGCGGGAGGGCCGGGGGATGAGCAGTTCTTC
CASSWGLAGGPGDEQFF
>TRBJ2-1|TRBV13|TRBD2|-
TGTGCCAGCACCTTAGCGGGACTAGCGGGAAGTGAGCAGTTCTTC
CASTLAGLAGSEQFF
>TRBJ2-7|TRBV7-9|-|-
TGTGCCAGCAGTTGGAGGCACGGACAGACCTACGAGCAGTACTTC
CASSWRHGQTYEQYF
>TRBJ2-1|TRBV27|TRBD2|once
TGTGCCAGCAGTTTATCGCAGCTAGCGGGAGTCAATGAGCAGTTCTTC
CASSLSQLAGVNEQFF
>TRBJ2-2|TRBV6-6|TRBD2|-
TGTGCCAGCAGTTTAGCGGGAGGGAACACCGGGGAGCTGTTTTTT
CASSLAGGNTGELFF
>TRBJ2-7|TRBV2|TRBD1|few
TGTGCCAGGAGGGGGGCAGGGGGCTTGGACGAGCAGTACTTC
CARRGAGGLDEQYF
>TRBJ2-2|TRBV9|-|-
TGTGCCAGCAGCCTTACCGGGGAGCTGTTTTTT
CASSLTGELFF
>TRBJ2-7|TRBV18|-|-
TGTGCCAGCTCACTCCGACAAAGTCCAACCTACGAGCAGTACTTC
CASSLRQSPTYEQYF
>TRBJ1-4|TRBV14|-|once
TGTGCCAGCAGCCAAGGTGTACAGGCTAATGAAAAACTGTTTTTT
CASSQGVQANEKLFF
>TRBJ2-1|TRBV13|TRBD2|few
TGTGCCAGCAGCTTAGGTCCTAGCGGGTCCTACTCCTACAATGAGCAGTTCTTC
CASSLGPSGSYSYNEQFF
>TRBJ1-5|TRBV7-9|-|-
TGTGCCAGCAGCCCAAGCTGGGGGGGTCCCAATCAGCCCCAGCATTTT
CASSPSWGGPNQPQHF
>TRBJ2-5|TRBV11-3|-|-
TGTGCCAGCAGCTTAGATAAGATGAGAGAGACCCAGTACTTC
CASSLDKMRETQYF
>TRBJ1-5|TRBV18|TRBD1|-
TGTGCCAGCTCACGGACAGGGGGCGATCAGCCCCAGCATTTT
CASSRTGGDQPQHF
>TRBJ2-7|TRBV6-1|-|-
TGTGCCAGCAGGGCGGGTAGCGAGCAGTACTTC
CASRAGSEQYF
>TRBJ2-7|TRBV27|TRBD1|-
TGTGCCAGCAGTAGCATTGGGACAGGGGGGTACGAGCAGTACTTC
CASSSIGTGGYEQYF
>TRBJ2-5|TRBV30|-|-
TGTGCCTGGATGTACGGGAGTGAGACCCAGTACTTC
CAWMYGSETQYF
>TRBJ2-7|TRBV5-6|-|-
TGTGCCAGCAGCTTGGGGCCCACAGGGTTGCACGAGCAGTACTTC
CASSLGPTGLHEQYF
>TRBJ1-1|TRBV9|TRBD1|-
TGTGCCAGCAGCGCGAGAGGACAGGGGAACACTGAAGCTTTCTTT
CASSARGQGNTEAFF
>TRBJ2-4|TRBV23-1|TRBD2|-
TGCGCCAGCAGGGAGATAGGACTAGCGGGAGGCTCGGCCAAAAACATTCAGTACTTC
CASREIGLAGGSAKNIQYF
>TRBJ1-1|TRBV7-2|TRBD1|-
TGTGCCAGCAGCCGGACCACAGGGGTGACTGAAGCTTTCTTT
CASSRTTGVTEAFF
>TRBJ2-6|TRBV11-2|TRBD1|-
TGTGCCAGCAGCTCCAGGGGGACAGGGGGCTCTGGGGCCAACGTCCTGACTTTC
CASSSRGTGGSGANVLTF
>TRBJ2-7|TRBV6-6|-|-
TGTGCCAGCAGTGGCTCCACCTACGAGCAGTACTTC
CASSGSTYEQYF
>TRBJ2-1|TRBV5-1|-|-
TGCGCCAGCAGCTTGACTAGACCAACAGGGGAGCAGTTCTTC
CASSLTRPTGEQFF
>TRBJ2-3|TRBV5-1|-|-
TGCGCCAGCAGCTTGATTCCGGGACAAAGCACAGATACGCAGTATTTT
CASSLIPGQSTDTQYF
>TRBJ2-3|TRBV19|TRBD1|-
TGTGCCAGTACCCCCGACAGGGTCACAGATACGCAGTATTTT
CASTPDRVTDTQYF
>TRBJ1-3|TRBV5-6|TRBD1|-
TGTGCCAGCAGCGCCGACAGGGCTGGAAACACCATATATTTT
CASSADRAGNTIYF
>TRBJ2-7|TRBV19|-|-
TGTGCCAGTAGTCCCCGGGTAGGAGGGGCTTTTGACTACGAGCAGTACTTC
CASSPRVGGAFDYEQYF
>TRBJ2-7|TRBV29-1|-|-
TGCAGCGTGGCTAACAGGGGAGGTTCATACGAGCAGTACTTC
CSVANRGGSYEQYF
>TRBJ1-1|TRBV27|-|-
TGTGCCAGCAGCCTGGACAGTTACACTGAAGCTTTCTTT
CASSLDSYTEAFF
>TRBJ2-6|TRBV7-9|-|-
TGTTCCAGCAGCTTATCAGGTCTATTGGTCGTTCCTGGGGCCAACGTCCTGACTTTC
CSSSLSGLLVVPGANVLTF
>TRBJ2-5|TRBV10-3|-|-
TGTGCCATCAGGGCAACCCTTGGAGAGACCCAGTACTTC
CAIRATLGETQYF
>TRBJ2-1|TRBV11-3|-|-
TGTGCCAGCAGCTTAGGTACTAGTACGTACAATGAGCAGTTCTTC
CASSLGTSTYNEQFF
>TRBJ2-3|TRBV9|-|-
TGTGCCAGCAGTACAGAATTGACTAGTAGCACAGATACGCAGTATTTT
CASSTELTSSTDTQYF
>TRBJ2-3|TRBV7-8|-|-
TGTGCCAGCAGCCGATGGACAGAAAGCACAGATACGCAGTATTTT
CASSRWTESTDTQYF
>TRBJ2-4|TRBV28|-|-
TGTGCCAGCAGAGAATCGGGGGTAGCCAAAAACAGTCAGTACTTC
CASRESGVAKNSQYF
>TRBJ2-2|TRBV9|-|-
TGTGCCAGCAGCAGCGGAGAGGCAGGGGCCGGGGAGCTGTTTTTT
CASSSGEAGAGELFF
>TRBJ1-1|TRBV30|-|-
TGTGCCTGGAGGTACGGGAGGAACACTGAAGCTTTCTTT
CAWRYGRNTEAFF